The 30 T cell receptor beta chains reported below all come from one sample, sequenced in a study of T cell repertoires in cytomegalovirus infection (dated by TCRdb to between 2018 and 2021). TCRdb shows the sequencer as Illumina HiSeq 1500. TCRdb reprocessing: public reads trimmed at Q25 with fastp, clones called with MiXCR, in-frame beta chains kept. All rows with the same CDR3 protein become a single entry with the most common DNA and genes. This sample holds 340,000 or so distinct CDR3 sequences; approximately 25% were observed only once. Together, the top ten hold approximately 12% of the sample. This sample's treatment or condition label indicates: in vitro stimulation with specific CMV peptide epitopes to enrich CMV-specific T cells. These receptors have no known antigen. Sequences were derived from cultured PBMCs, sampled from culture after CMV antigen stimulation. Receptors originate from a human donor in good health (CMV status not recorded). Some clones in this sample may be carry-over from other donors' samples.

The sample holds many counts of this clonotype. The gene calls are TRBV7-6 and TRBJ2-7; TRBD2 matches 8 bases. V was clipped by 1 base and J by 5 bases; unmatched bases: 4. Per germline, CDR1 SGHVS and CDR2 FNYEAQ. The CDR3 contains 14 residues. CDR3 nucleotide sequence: TGTGCCAGCAGCTTAGGCCGGGGGGGGGACGAGCAGTACTTC. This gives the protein CASSLGRGGDEQYF.

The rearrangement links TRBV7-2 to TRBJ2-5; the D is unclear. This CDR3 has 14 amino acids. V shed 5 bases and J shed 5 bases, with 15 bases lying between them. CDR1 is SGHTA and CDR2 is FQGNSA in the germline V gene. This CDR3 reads CASSDSDLGETQYF. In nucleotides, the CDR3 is TGTGCCAGCAGCGATTCGGACCTTGGGGAGACCCAGTACTTC.

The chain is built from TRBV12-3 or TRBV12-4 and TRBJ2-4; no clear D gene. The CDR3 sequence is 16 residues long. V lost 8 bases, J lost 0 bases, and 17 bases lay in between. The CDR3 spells CASGPGLLLAKNIQYF. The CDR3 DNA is TGTGCCAGCGGCCCCGGCTTGCTTCTAGCCAAAAACATTCAGTACTTC.

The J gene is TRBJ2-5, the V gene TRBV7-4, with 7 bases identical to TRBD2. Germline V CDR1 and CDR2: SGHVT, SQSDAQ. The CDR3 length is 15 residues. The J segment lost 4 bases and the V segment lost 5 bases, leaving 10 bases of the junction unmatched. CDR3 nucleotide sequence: TGTGCCAGCAGCCCTCCTCTAGCGGAGGGAGAGACCCAGTACTTC. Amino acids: CASSPPLAEGETQYF.

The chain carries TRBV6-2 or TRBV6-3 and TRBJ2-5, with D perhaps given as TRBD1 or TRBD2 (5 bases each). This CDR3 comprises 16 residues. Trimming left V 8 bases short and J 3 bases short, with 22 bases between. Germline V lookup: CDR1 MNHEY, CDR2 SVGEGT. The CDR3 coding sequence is TGTGCCAGCCTATACCACTGGGACGGAAAGAAAGAGACCCAGTACTTC. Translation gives CASLYHWDGKKETQYF.

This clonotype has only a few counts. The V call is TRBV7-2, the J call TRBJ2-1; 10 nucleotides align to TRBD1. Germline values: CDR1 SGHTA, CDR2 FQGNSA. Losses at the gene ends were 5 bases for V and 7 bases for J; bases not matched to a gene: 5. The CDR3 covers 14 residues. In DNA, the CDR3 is TGTGCCAGCAGCCGGGACAGGGGAGTAAATGAGCAGTTCTTC. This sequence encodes CASSRDRGVNEQFF.

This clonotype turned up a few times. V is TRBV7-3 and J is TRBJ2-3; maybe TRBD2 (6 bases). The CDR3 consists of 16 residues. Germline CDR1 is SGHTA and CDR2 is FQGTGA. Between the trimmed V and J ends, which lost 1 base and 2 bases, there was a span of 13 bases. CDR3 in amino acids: CASSLKPGLHTDTQYF. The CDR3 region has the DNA TGTGCCAGCAGCTTAAAACCGGGACTTCACACAGATACGCAGTATTTT.

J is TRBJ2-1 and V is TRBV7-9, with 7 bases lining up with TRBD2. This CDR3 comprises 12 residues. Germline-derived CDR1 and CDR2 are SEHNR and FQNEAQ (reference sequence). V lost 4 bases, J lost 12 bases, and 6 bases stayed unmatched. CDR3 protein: CASSSSGSWQFF. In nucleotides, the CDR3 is TGTGCCAGCAGCTCTAGCGGATCGTGGCAGTTCTTC.

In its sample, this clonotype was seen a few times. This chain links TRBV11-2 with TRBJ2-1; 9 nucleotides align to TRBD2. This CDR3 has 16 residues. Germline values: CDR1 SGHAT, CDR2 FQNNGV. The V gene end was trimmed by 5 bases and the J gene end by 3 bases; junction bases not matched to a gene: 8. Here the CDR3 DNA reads TGTGCCAGCAGCCAGGGGGGTAGCGGGGGCTACAATGAGCAGTTCTTC. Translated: CASSQGGSGGYNEQFF.

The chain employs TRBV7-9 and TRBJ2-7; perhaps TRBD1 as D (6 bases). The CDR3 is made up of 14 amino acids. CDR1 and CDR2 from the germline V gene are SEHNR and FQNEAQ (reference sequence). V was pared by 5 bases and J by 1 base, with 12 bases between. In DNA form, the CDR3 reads TGTGCCAGCAGCCTCCTGACAGGTTCCTACGAGCAGTACTTC. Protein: CASSLLTGSYEQYF.

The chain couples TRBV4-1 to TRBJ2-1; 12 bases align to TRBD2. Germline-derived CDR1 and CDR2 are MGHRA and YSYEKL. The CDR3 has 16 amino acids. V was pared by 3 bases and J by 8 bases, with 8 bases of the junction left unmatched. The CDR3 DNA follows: TGCGCCAGCAGCCACCAACTAGCGGGAGGAAGGGATGAGCAGTTCTTC. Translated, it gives CASSHQLAGGRDEQFF.

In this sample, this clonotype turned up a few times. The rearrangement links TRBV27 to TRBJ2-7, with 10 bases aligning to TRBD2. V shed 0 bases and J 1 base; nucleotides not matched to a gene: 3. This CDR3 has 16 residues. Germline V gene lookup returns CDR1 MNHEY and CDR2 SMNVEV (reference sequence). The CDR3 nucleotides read TGTGCCAGCAGTTTATCAGCTAGCGGGAGATCCTACGAGCAGTACTTC. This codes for CASSLSASGRSYEQYF.

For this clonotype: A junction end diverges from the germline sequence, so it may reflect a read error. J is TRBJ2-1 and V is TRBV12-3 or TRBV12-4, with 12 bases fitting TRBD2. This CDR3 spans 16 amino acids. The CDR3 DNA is TGTGCCAGCAGTCAGCCGGGACTAGCGGGCGCGGCTGAGAAGTTCTTC. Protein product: CASSQPGLAGAAEKFF.

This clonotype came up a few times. CDR3 residues: CASSNLTGPETQYF. CDR3 nucleotide sequence: TGTGCCAGTAGTAACCTGACAGGGCCGGAGACCCAGTACTTC. The chain carries TRBV19 and TRBJ2-5; 7 bases line up with TRBD1. The CDR3 spans 14 residues. Unmatched junction bases numbered 7, after V lost 4 bases and J lost 5 bases. Germline assignment: CDR1 LNHDA and CDR2 SQIVND (reference sequence).

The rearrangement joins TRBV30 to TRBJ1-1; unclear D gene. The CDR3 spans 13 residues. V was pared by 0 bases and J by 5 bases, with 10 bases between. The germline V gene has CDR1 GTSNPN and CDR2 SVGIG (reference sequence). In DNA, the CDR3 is TGTGCCTGGAGTGTTGCGGGGTGGACTGAAGCTTTCTTT. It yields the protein CAWSVAGWTEAFF.

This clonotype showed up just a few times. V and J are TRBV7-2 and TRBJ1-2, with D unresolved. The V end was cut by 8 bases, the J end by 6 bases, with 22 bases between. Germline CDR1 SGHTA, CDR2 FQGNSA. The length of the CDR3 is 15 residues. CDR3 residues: CASQPGPRGRNGYTF. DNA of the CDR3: TGTGCCAGCCAACCCGGGCCCCGAGGTAGAAATGGCTACACCTTC.

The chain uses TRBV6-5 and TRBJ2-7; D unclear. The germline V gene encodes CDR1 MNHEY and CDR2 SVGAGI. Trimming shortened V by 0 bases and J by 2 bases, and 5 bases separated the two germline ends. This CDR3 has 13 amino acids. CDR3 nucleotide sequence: TGTGCCAGCAGTTACTCGTACGCCTACGAGCAGTACTTC. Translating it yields CASSYSYAYEQYF.

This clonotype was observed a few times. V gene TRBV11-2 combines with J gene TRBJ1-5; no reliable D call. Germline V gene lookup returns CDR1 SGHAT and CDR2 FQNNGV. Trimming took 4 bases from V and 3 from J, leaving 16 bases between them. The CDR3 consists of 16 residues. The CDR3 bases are TGTGCCAGCAGCTCTGGCGTGGGCCAAGTCAATCAGCCCCAGCATTTT. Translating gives CASSSGVGQVNQPQHF.

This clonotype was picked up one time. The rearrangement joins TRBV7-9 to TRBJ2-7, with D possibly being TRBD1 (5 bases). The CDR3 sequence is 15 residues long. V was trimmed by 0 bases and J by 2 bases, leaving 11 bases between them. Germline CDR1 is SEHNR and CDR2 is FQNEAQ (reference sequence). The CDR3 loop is CASSLAGHSPYEQYF. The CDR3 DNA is TGTGCCAGCAGCTTAGCAGGACACTCCCCCTACGAGCAGTACTTC.

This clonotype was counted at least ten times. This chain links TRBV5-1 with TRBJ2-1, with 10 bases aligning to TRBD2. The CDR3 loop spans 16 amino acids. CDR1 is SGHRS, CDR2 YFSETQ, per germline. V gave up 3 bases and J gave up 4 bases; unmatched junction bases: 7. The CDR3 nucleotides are TGCGCCAGCAGCTCATCACTAGCGGGAAGGTACAATGAGCAGTTCTTC. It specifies CASSSSLAGRYNEQFF.

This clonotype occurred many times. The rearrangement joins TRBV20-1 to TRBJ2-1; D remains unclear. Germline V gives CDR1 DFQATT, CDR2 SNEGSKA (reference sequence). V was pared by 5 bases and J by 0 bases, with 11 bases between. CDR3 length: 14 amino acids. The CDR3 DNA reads TGCAGTGCTGAACCTACGACCTCCTACAATGAGCAGTTCTTC. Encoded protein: CSAEPTTSYNEQFF.

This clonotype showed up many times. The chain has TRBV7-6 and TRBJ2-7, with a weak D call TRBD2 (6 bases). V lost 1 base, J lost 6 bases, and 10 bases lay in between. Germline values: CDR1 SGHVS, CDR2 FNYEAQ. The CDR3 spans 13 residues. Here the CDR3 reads CASSLERLGEQYV. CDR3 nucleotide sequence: TGTGCCAGCAGCTTAGAGAGACTAGGCGAGCAGTACGTC.

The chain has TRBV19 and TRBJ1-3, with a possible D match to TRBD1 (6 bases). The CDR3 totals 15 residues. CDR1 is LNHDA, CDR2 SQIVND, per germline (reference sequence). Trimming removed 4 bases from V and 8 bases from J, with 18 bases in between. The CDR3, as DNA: TGTGCCAGTAGTACCACACGCACAGGGATGGACACCATATATTTT. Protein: CASSTTRTGMDTIYF.

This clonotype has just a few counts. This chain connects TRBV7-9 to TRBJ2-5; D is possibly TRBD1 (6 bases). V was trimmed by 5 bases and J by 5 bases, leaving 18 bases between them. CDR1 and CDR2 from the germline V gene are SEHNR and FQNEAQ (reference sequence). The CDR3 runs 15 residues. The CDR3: CASSPEWDTRETQYF. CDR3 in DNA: TGTGCCAGCAGCCCAGAGTGGGACACTCGCGAGACCCAGTACTTC.

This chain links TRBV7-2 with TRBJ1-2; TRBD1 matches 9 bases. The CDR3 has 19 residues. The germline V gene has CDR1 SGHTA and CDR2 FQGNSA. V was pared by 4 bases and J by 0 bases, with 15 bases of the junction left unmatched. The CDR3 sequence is CASSSPQGAEVNANYGYTF. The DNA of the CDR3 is TGTGCCAGCAGCTCCCCACAGGGGGCTGAGGTAAACGCTAACTATGGCTACACCTTC.

CDR3 in amino acids: CASTNVWGNEQFF. CDR3 sequence (DNA): TGTGCCAGCACCAACGTCTGGGGCAATGAGCAGTTCTTC. The rearrangement links TRBV12-3 or TRBV12-4 to TRBJ2-1; D not resolved. V was cut by 7 bases and J by 6 bases, with 13 bases left in between. The CDR3 spans 13 residues.

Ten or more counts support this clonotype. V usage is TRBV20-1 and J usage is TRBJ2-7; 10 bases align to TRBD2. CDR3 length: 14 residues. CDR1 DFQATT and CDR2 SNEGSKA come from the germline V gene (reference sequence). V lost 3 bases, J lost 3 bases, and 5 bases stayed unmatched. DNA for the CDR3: TGCAGTGCTAGGACCGGGACTAGCGACTACGAGCAGTACTTC. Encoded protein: CSARTGTSDYEQYF.

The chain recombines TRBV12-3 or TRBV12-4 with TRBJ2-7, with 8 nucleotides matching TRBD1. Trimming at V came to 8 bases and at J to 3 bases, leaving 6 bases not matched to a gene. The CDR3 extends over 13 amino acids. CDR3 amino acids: CASGQGNFYEQYF. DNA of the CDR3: TGTGCCAGCGGACAGGGAAACTTCTACGAGCAGTACTTC.

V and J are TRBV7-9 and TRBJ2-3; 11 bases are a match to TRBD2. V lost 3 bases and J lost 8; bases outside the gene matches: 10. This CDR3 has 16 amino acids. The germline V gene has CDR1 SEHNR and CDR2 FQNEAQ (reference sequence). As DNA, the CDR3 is TGTGCCAGCAGCTTGGGTGAGACTAGCGGGATATCTACGCAGTATTTT. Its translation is CASSLGETSGISTQYF. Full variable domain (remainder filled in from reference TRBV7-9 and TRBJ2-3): DTGVSQNPRHKITKRGQNVTFRCDPISEHNRLYWYRQTLGQGPEFLTYFQNEAQLEKSRLLSDRFSAERPKGSFSTLEIQRTEQGDSAMYLCASSLGETSGISTQYFGPGTRLTVL.

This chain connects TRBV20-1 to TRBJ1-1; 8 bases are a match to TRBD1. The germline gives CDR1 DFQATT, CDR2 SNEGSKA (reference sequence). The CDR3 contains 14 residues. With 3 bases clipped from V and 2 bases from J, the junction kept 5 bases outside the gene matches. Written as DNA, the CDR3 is TGCAGTGCTAGTATCGGGACAGGTAACACTGAAGCTTTCTTT. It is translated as CSASIGTGNTEAFF.